What follows is one TCR beta chain and its context. Its antigen remains unidentified. Sequenced donors were patients with carbamazepine-induced Stevens-Johnson syndrome or toxic epidermal necrolysis (CBZ-SJS/TEN). Peripheral blood repertoires came from CBZ-SJS/TEN patients of Han Chinese (five) and European (about six) origin. Patients with drug-induced severe cutaneous adverse reactions had T cell receptor repertoires profiled by next-generation sequencing to look for drug-specific clonotypes. The RNA source was either peripheral blood mononuclear cells or blister cells from skin lesions. This sample stems from a study of T cells in severe cutaneous drug reactions (dated by TCRdb to the late 2010s). Turning to the overall study: Between 2011 and 2018, patients were recruited from Taiwan, Thailand and a European registry network. Enrollment was limited to patients whose SJS/TEN or DRESS diagnosis was probable or definite according to RegiSCAR criteria. The Naranjo algorithm and the ALDEN drug causality algorithm were used to identify the culprit drug. Blister fluids/cells, PBMC and other biological samples were taken from patients in the acute stage or the recovery stage. Bulk TCR sequencing was combined with single-cell sequencing, quantitative PCR validation, functional assays and transgenic mouse experiments. To build the libraries, iRepertoire multiplex PCR was used, and the authors pointed to a comparison in which iRepertoire and 5' RACE methods, with or without UMI, captured abundant clonotypes similarly.

Reading the germline V gene gives CDR1 MGHRA and CDR2 YSYEKL. Taken from cysteine to phenylalanine, the CDR3 has 16 residues. DNA is not recorded here. For both bulk and single-cell sequencing, libraries were prepared with the iRepertoire multiplex PCR system and TCR subtype-specific primers. Bulk TCR beta libraries were generated by multiplex PCR with primers targeting V, D and J gene regions. Approximately 95-550 ng of RNA per sample was used as input for bulk TCR library preparation. An Illumina MiSeq was used to sequence bulk TCR beta amplicons. In the source study's methods: Sample misassignments and low-quality sequencing reads were removed through quality control steps. CDR3 was defined as the amino acids lying between the Y[YFLI]C motif of the V-gene and the [FW]GXGT motif of the J-segment. CDR3 clonotypes and TRBV and TRBJ gene assignments were based on the IMGT database. TRBV expression in each sample was normalized to the mean expression of the same gene in PBMC from 40 to 45 healthy donors. The reads, reprocessed by TCRdb, yield one row per CDR3 protein sequence and no DNA. The V and J calls shown here were made by TCRdb, not taken from the authors' results. This sample's records show tens of thousands of distinct CDR3 sequences. The ten most abundant clones make up approximately 7.5% of the sample.

What the research found in general, with its limitations: A public TCRbeta CDR3, present at a mean of around 13% in all seven CBZ-SJS/TEN blister samples, was undetectable or scarce in PBMC from tolerant controls and healthy donors. TRBV12-4 usage was strongly increased in CBZ-SJS/TEN patients, averaging around 35% in blister cells and roughly 5% in PBMC. The authors stated that further study is still needed to find out whether the public TCR applies more generally to SJS/TEN caused by other drugs.

Rearrangement joined TRBV4-1 to TRBJ2-6. Sequencing used PBMCs. The sequence was obtained from a human donor with toxic epidermal necrolysis, a severe cutaneous drug reaction. The encoded CDR3 is CASSQVFAEGANVLTF.